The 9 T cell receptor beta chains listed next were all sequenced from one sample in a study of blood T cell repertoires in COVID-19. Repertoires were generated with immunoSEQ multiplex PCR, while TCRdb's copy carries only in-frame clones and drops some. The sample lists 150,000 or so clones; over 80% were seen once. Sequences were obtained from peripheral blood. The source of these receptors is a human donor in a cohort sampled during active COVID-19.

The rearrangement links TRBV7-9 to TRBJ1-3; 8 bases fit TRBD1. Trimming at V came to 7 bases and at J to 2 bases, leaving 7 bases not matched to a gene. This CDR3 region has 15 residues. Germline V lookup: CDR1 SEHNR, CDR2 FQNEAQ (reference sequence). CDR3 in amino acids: CASTLTGVAGNTIYF. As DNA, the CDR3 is TGTGCCAGCACCTTGACAGGGGTCGCTGGAAACACCATATATTTT.

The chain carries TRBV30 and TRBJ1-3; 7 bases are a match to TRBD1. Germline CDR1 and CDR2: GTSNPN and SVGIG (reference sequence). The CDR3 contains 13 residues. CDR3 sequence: CAYDRVAGNTIYF. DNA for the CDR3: TGTGCGTATGACAGGGTGGCTGGAAACACCATATATTTT.

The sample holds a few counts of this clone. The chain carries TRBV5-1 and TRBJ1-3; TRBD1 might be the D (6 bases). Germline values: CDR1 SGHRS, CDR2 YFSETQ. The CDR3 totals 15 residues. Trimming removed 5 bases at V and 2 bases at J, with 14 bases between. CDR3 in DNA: TGCGCCAGCAGAAGTACAGGGTTGGCTGGAAACACCATATATTTT. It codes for CASRSTGLAGNTIYF. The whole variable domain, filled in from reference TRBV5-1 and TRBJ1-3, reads KAGVTQTPRYLIKTRGQQVTLSCSPISGHRSVSWYQQTPGQGLQFLFEYFSETQRNKGNFPGRFSGRQFSNSRSEMNVSTLELGDSALYLCASRSTGLAGNTIYFGEGSWLTVV.

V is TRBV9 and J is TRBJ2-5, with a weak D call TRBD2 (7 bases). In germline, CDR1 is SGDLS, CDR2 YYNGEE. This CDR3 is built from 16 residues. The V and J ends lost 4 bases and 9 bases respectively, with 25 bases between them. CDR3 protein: CASSPLGGLAVEAQYF. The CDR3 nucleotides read TGTGCCAGCAGCCCTCTCGGGGGGCTAGCGGTTGAGGCCCAGTACTTC.

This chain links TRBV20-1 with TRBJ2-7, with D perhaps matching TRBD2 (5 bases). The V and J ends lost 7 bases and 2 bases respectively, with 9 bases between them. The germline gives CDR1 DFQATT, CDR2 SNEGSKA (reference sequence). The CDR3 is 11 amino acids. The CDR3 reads CSVEGTYEQYF. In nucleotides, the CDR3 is TGCAGTGTTGAGGGAACCTACGAGCAGTACTTC.

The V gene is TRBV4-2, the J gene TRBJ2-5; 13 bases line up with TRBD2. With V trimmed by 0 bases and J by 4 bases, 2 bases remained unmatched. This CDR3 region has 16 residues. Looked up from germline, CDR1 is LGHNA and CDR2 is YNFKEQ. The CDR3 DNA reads TGTGCCAGCAGCCAAGACCGGACTAGCGGGAGAGAGACCCAGTACTTC. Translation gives CASSQDRTSGRETQYF.

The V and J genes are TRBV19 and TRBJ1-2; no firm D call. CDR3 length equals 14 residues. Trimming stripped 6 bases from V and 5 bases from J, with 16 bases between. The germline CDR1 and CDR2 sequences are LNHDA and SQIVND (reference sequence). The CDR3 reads CASSLKPGPYGYTF. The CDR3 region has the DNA TGTGCCAGTAGCCTCAAGCCGGGTCCTTATGGCTACACCTTC.

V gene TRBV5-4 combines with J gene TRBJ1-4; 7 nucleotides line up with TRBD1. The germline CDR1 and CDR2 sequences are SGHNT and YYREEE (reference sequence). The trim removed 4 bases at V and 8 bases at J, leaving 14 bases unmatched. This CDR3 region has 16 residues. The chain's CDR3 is CASSPDTDRKGEKLFF. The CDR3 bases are TGTGCCAGCAGCCCCGACACGGACAGGAAAGGGGAAAAACTGTTTTTT.

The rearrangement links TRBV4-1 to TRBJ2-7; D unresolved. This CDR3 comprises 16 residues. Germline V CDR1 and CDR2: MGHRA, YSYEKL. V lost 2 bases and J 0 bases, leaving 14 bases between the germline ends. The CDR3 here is CASSQSAADPSYEQYF. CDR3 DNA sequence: TGCGCCAGCAGCCAAAGCGCGGCGGATCCCTCCTACGAGCAGTACTTC.